This T cell receptor beta chain was identified in a study of cytomegalovirus exposure and HLA in healthy donors. This PCR relied on a set of 60 Vbeta primers and 13 Jbeta primers. Assay: immunoSEQ multiplex PCR; the TCRdb copy retains only in-frame clones and omits some. The repertoire includes over 200,000 clones, 70% of them detected once, and about 3% sits in the top ten. When sampled, the donors appeared nominally healthy, though they likely had unrecorded immune exposures. Germline CDR1 ENHRY, CDR2 SYGVKD. This CDR3 has 11 residues. Trimming removed 4 bases from V and 6 bases from J, with 6 bases in between.

The sample consisted of PBMCs. The TCR sequence derives from a man in his forties in good health and CMV-seropositive. This chain uses TRBV10-3 with TRBJ1-2; TRBD1 might be the D (5 bases). CDR3 sequence (DNA): TGTGCCATCAGTGGGGGGGATGGCTACACCTTC. It encodes CAISGGDGYTF.